The 5 T cell receptor beta chains below all came from one sample that was sequenced in a study of technical replicates of blood from a handful of donors. Using immunoSEQ multiplex PCR, the repertoire was profiled, and TCRdb retains in-frame clones only, with some absent. The sample consists of around 74,000 clones, 80% to 90% of them appearing once. Material: PBMCs. The source is a human donor in good health. Some clones in this sample may be carry-over from other donors' samples.

This clone came up a few times. The chain couples TRBV4-1 to TRBJ1-4, with unresolved D. V lost 3 bases to trimming and J lost 0 bases, with 14 bases between them. The CDR3 is 17 amino acids. Germline V gene data show CDR1 as MGHRA and CDR2 as YSYEKL. The CDR3 protein is CASSHMFLTATNEKLFF. The CDR3 DNA is TGCGCCAGCAGCCACATGTTCCTAACAGCAACTAATGAAAAACTGTTTTTT.

This clone was seen only a few times. This chain connects TRBV10-3 to TRBJ2-7, with 8 nucleotides matching TRBD2. Germline loops: CDR1 ENHRY, CDR2 SYGVKD. With 0 bases clipped from V and 3 bases from J, the junction kept 7 bases outside the gene matches. The CDR3 runs 16 residues. CDR3 sequence: CAISESGTSGDYEQYF. As DNA, the CDR3 is TGTGCCATCAGTGAGTCAGGTACTAGCGGAGACTACGAGCAGTACTTC.

This clone was counted a single time. CDR3 region: CASSVDAGGRYEQYF. In nucleotides, the CDR3 is TGTGCCAGCAGCGTAGACGCAGGGGGCCGGTACGAGCAGTACTTC. This rearrangement joins TRBV9 to TRBJ2-7; the match to TRBD1 covers 8 bases. CDR3 length: 15 residues. V lost 0 bases to trimming and J lost 4 bases; unmatched junction nucleotides: 6. Germline CDR1 is SGDLS and CDR2 is YYNGEE.

This clone came up a few times. The rearrangement joins TRBV4-1 to TRBJ2-1; 10 nucleotides agree with TRBD2. Germline CDR1 and CDR2: MGHRA and YSYEKL. This CDR3 spans 16 amino acids. Unmatched junction bases numbered 11, after V lost 4 bases and J lost 8 bases. CDR3 protein: CASSPERGGFGDEQFF. The CDR3 DNA is TGCGCCAGCAGCCCAGAGCGGGGGGGCTTTGGGGATGAGCAGTTCTTC.

The chain carries TRBV9 and TRBJ1-1; tentatively, D is TRBD1 (5 bases). V lost 4 bases and J 1 base, leaving 14 bases between the germline ends. The CDR3 covers 15 residues. The germline V gene encodes CDR1 SGDLS and CDR2 YYNGEE. The CDR3 sequence: CASSPPGAPNTEAFF. CDR3 DNA: TGTGCCAGCAGCCCTCCTGGGGCACCGAACACTGAAGCTTTCTTT. The full variable domain, with the rest looked up from reference TRBV9 and TRBJ1-1, is DSGVTQTPKHLITATGQRVTLRCSPRSGDLSVYWYQQSLDQGLQFLIQYYNGEERAKGNILERFSAQQFPDLHSELNLSSLELGDSALYFCASSPPGAPNTEAFFGQGTRLTVV.